These T cell receptor beta chains were read from a single sample in a study of T cells in Graves' hyperthyroidism and ophthalmopathy. One entry per CDR3 protein results from TCRdb running MiXCR on the multiplex PCR reads. Among hundreds of thousands of distinct CDR3 sequences listed, about 25% were seen once. Material: blood. All receptors derive from a man in his forties with Graves' hyperthyroidism that later progressed to Graves' ophthalmopathy. Each CDR3 is given with its conserved first and last residue. The D gene is left open where the match is weak. Size is omitted from some rows. Given values are once, few, many or a class for expanded clones.

j_gene,abundance,v_gene,d_gene,CDR3aa,CDR3nt
TRBJ1-1,many,TRBV7-3,-,CASSLTPQENTEAFF,TGTGCCAGCAGCTTAACTCCCCAGGAGAACACTGAAGCTTTCTTT
TRBJ2-5,-,TRBV27,-,CASRGDSRGPQETQYF,TGTGCCAGCAGGGGGGACAGCCGGGGGCCCCAAGAGACCCAGTACTTC
TRBJ2-7,-,TRBV7-8,TRBD2,CASSPDDGGRRYF,TGTGCCAGCAGCCCCGACGACGGCGGGAGGCGATACTTC
TRBJ2-4,-,TRBV13,TRBD2,CASSLRAGGRNSKNIQYF,TGTGCCAGCAGCCTTAGGGCGGGAGGAAGGAATTCCAAAAACATTCAGTACTTC
TRBJ2-2,many,TRBV12-3/TRBV12-4,-,CAITQGAGELFF,TGTGCCATCACACAGGGAGCCGGGGAGCTGTTTTTT
TRBJ1-5,many,TRBV7-9,-,CASSRGWGSNQPQHF,TGTGCCAGCAGCCGGGGGTGGGGGAGCAATCAGCCCCAGCATTTT
TRBJ1-2,-,TRBV28,-,CASSPALNGYTF,TGTGCCAGCAGTCCTGCCTTAAATGGCTACACCTTC
TRBJ1-2,-,TRBV6-2/TRBV6-3,-,CACEGGYGYTF,TGTGCCTGCGAGGGGGGGTATGGCTACACCTTC
TRBJ1-5,many,TRBV7-2,-,CASSLGVGFTHQPQHF,TGTGCCAGCAGCTTAGGAGTGGGCTTTACCCATCAGCCCCAGCATTTT
TRBJ2-2,many,TRBV28,TRBD2,CASRGLAGGIGELFF,TGTGCCAGCAGAGGACTAGCGGGAGGAATCGGGGAGCTGTTTTTT
TRBJ2-7,many,TRBV6-5,TRBD2,CASSPKAGAPHEQYF,TGTGCCAGCAGTCCAAAAGCGGGAGCGCCCCACGAGCAGTACTTC
TRBJ2-2,many,TRBV7-8,TRBD2,CASSLARLAGAGSGELFF,TGTGCCAGCAGCTTAGCACGGCTAGCGGGAGCCGGGTCCGGGGAGCTGTTTTTT
TRBJ1-1,-,TRBV28,-,CASSHAPPTSRNTEAFF,TGTGCCAGCAGCCACGCCCCTCCGACGAGTAGGAACACTGAAGCTTTCTTT
TRBJ1-2,once,TRBV6-2/TRBV6-3,-,CASSLRDLKTGRHGYTF,TGTGCCAGCAGTCTTCGGGACCTAAAAACGGGGAGGCATGGCTACACCTTC
TRBJ2-7,many,TRBV29-1,-,CSVATFSYEQYF,TGCAGCGTTGCGACGTTCTCCTACGAGCAGTACTTC
TRBJ2-7,many,TRBV2,TRBD2,CASSERTSGSLYEQYF,TGTGCCAGCAGTGAAAGGACTAGCGGGAGCCTCTACGAGCAGTACTTC
TRBJ1-1,few,TRBV20-1,-,CSASSRVTEAFF,TGCAGTGCTAGCTCAAGGGTCACTGAAGCTTTCTTT
TRBJ2-2,-,TRBV18,TRBD1,CASSPDRGRTGELFF,TGTGCCAGCTCACCTGACAGGGGTCGAACCGGGGAGCTGTTTTTT
TRBJ2-5,many,TRBV20-1,TRBD2,CSASGLAGNQETQYF,TGCAGTGCTAGTGGTTTAGCGGGAAACCAAGAGACCCAGTACTTC
TRBJ1-5,many,TRBV29-1,-,CSVVSGKGQPQHF,TGCAGCGTTGTATCAGGGAAGGGTCAGCCCCAGCATTTT
TRBJ2-2,-,TRBV24-1,-,CATSDFRTTNTGELFF,TGTGCCACCAGTGATTTTCGGACAACGAACACCGGGGAGCTGTTTTTT
TRBJ1-5,many,TRBV3-1,-,CASSQDFGRDQPQHF,TGTGCCAGCAGCCAAGATTTCGGGAGGGACCAGCCCCAGCATTTT
TRBJ2-5,many,TRBV20-1,-,CSAPRAGETQYF,TGCAGTGCCCCACGGGCAGGGGAGACCCAGTACTTC
TRBJ2-6,-,TRBV27,-,CASSPFGSGANVLTF,TGTGCCAGCAGTCCCTTCGGATCTGGGGCCAACGTCCTGACTTTC
TRBJ1-1,many,TRBV5-1,-,CASSPDLVNTEAFF,TGCGCCAGCAGCCCGGATCTGGTGAACACTGAAGCTTTCTTT
TRBJ2-5,-,TRBV7-2,TRBD2,CASSPGGLAGMETQYF,TGTGCCAGCAGCCCCGGTGGCCTAGCGGGAATGGAGACCCAGTACTTC
TRBJ2-3,many,TRBV12-3/TRBV12-4,TRBD2,CASSFLSGRAQVDTQYF,TGTGCCAGCAGTTTCCTTAGCGGGAGGGCCCAAGTAGATACGCAGTATTTT
TRBJ1-4,-,TRBV6-2/TRBV6-3,-,CASSYGILEATNEKLFF,TGTGCCAGCAGTTACGGGATCCTAGAGGCGACTAATGAAAAACTGTTTTTT
TRBJ2-5,many,TRBV15,-,CATSRDKGLGETQYF,TGTGCCACCAGCAGAGACAAGGGGCTAGGGGAGACCCAGTACTTC
TRBJ2-7,many,TRBV30,-,CAWKTYPSGLSPGEQYF,TGTGCCTGGAAGACTTACCCCAGTGGGCTTTCGCCGGGGGAGCAGTACTTC
TRBJ2-2,-,TRBV28,-,CASSLWVGSWDTGELFF,TGTGCCAGCAGTTTATGGGTCGGGAGTTGGGACACCGGGGAGCTGTTTTTT
TRBJ2-7,many,TRBV6-1,-,CARRRHEQYF,TGTGCCAGAAGGCGCCACGAGCAGTACTTC
TRBJ1-2,many,TRBV4-1,-,CASSPSRGGLGYTF,TGCGCCAGCAGCCCCTCCCGTGGGGGACTTGGCTACACCTTC
TRBJ2-7,many,TRBV6-1,-,CASSPGGSPHEQYF,TGTGCCAGCAGCCCCGGGGGTTCTCCCCACGAGCAGTACTTC
TRBJ2-5,few,TRBV6-2/TRBV6-3,TRBD1,CASSAPTRGQSQYF,TGTGCCAGCAGCGCTCCTACAAGGGGGCAGTCCCAGTACTTC
TRBJ2-5,-,TRBV6-1,TRBD1,CAIIRDSGGETQYF,TGTGCCATTATACGGGACAGCGGAGGAGAGACCCAGTACTTC
TRBJ1-1,many,TRBV29-1,-,CSVEGGTEAFF,TGCAGCGTTGAGGGGGGGACTGAAGCTTTCTTT
TRBJ2-7,-,TRBV28,TRBD2,CASSGSGTKSYEQYF,TGTGCCAGCAGTGGATCCGGGACTAAATCCTACGAGCAGTACTTC
TRBJ2-2,-,TRBV12-3/TRBV12-4,TRBD1,CASSYRQGTGELFF,TGTGCCAGCAGTTACAGACAGGGCACCGGGGAGCTGTTTTTT
TRBJ2-5,-,TRBV20-1,-,CSARLRGEKTQYF,TGCAGTGCTAGATTGAGGGGAGAGAAGACCCAGTACTTC
TRBJ2-5,many,TRBV11-1,-,CASSLGLSRGGETQYF,TGTGCCAGCAGCTTAGGTCTGTCCAGAGGGGGAGAGACCCAGTACTTC
TRBJ1-3,-,TRBV19,-,CASSPGFTGNTIYF,TGTGCCAGTAGTCCGGGGTTCACTGGAAACACCATATATTTT
TRBJ2-2,many,TRBV5-5,-,CASSLSVTGELFF,TGTGCCAGCAGCCTTTCAGTCACCGGGGAGCTGTTTTTT
TRBJ2-5,many,TRBV15,TRBD1,CATRRRLDRGEETQYF,TGTGCCACCAGGCGAAGATTGGACAGGGGTGAAGAGACCCAGTACTTC
TRBJ2-5,-,TRBV7-2,TRBD2,CASSKRTSGVVETQYF,TGTGCCAGCAGCAAACGGACTAGCGGGGTCGTGGAGACCCAGTACTTC
TRBJ2-2,many,TRBV10-3,-,CATALRDRDTGELFF,TGTGCCACTGCGTTACGGGATAGGGACACCGGGGAGCTGTTTTTT
TRBJ1-1,many,TRBV27,TRBD1,CASSLLSGTGTAFF,TGTGCCAGCAGTTTATTATCGGGGACAGGAACGGCTTTCTTT
TRBJ1-2,many,TRBV29-1,TRBD1,CSVVRQGGSGYTF,TGCAGCGTTGTTAGACAGGGTGGAAGTGGCTACACCTTC
TRBJ1-2,-,TRBV11-2,-,CASSLVRGMDGYTF,TGTGCCAGCAGCTTAGTTCGGGGGATGGATGGCTACACCTTC
TRBJ2-5,many,TRBV6-5,-,CASSYSTYLQETQYF,TGTGCCAGCAGTTACTCGACATACCTCCAAGAGACCCAGTACTTC
TRBJ1-1,many,TRBV5-4,-,CASSLEREAAEAFF,TGTGCCAGCAGCTTGGAACGGGAGGCGGCTGAAGCTTTCTTT
TRBJ1-1,many,TRBV15,-,CATSRESWGDMNTEAFF,TGTGCCACCAGCAGAGAATCTTGGGGGGACATGAACACTGAAGCTTTCTTT
TRBJ2-3,few,TRBV20-1,TRBD2,CSANPRTSGTDTQYF,TGCAGTGCCAACCCCAGGACTAGCGGAACAGATACGCAGTATTTT
TRBJ1-5,-,TRBV6-2/TRBV6-3,TRBD1,CASSTPLDRPRSNQPQHF,TGTGCCAGCAGCACTCCCCTGGACAGGCCGAGGTCGAATCAGCCCCAGCATTTT
TRBJ1-2,-,TRBV12-3/TRBV12-4,TRBD1,CASSPGGVSGYTF,TGTGCCAGCAGCCCAGGGGGGGTGAGTGGCTACACCTTC